The T cell receptor beta chain under discussion was sequenced for a study of radiation and T cells in renal cell carcinoma (dated by TCRdb to between 2020 and 2021). Broadly, across the study: Samples came from a clinical trial, in which primary renal cell carcinomas received 15 Gy stereotactic body radiation therapy followed by nephrectomy 4 weeks later. In total, more than 50 samples underwent TCR beta sequencing: 25 or so tumors plus 27 peripheral blood samples. Across all 50 or so samples, 3,800,000 or so unique CDR3 nucleotide sequences encoding roughly 2,800,000 unique CDR3 amino acid sequences were identified.

General conclusions and limits of the study: Effects of radiation dose or scheduling on the TCR repertoire could not be addressed with the single-armed trial design. Because no pretreatment tumor biopsies were available, whether clonotypes were present in the tumor at baseline could not be determined. In blood, the top tumor clonotypes increased between baseline and 2 weeks post-radiation and then shrank by 4 weeks, which suggests that tumor-resident clones expanded only transiently. Dynamics of the blood repertoire were not tracked past 4 weeks after treatment.

The V and J ends are trimmed by 0 bases and 1 base, leaving 11 bases between them. The germline V gene provides CDR1 SGHRS and CDR2 YFSETQ. The CDR3 covers 16 residues, taking in both the cysteine and the phenylalanine. The DNA shown is the 48-base CDR3, in frame from base 1. Explained via the paper, the time point label denotes: blood 2 weeks post-SBRT. The sample's treatment or condition label is to be understood as: 15 Gy SBRT to primary tumor, nephrectomy 4 weeks later. To follow tumor-enriched clonotypes, serial peripheral blood was collected from radiation-treated patients at baseline and at 2 weeks and 4 weeks after SBRT. Every patient had renal cell carcinoma of clear cell pathology. Genomic DNA for TCR sequencing was prepared using the QIAamp DNA Blood Mini Kit (Qiagen). The analyses included only samples that passed all quality control checks. Following the manufacturer's recommendations, the immunoSEQ kit was used to generate TCR beta libraries from genomic DNA. To prepare libraries, a first multiplex PCR with proprietary primers was run, followed by a second PCR that added unique barcodes, and a bead cleanup was done after each round. A positive control reaction and a negative control reaction, both provided in the kit, were run with every batch of samples. The final libraries underwent checking on an Agilent 4200 TapeStation D1000 ScreenTape, volumetric pooling, and quantification by qPCR. Sequencing ran on an Illumina NextSeq500 with a MidOutput 150-cycle cartridge, using 156 Read1 and 15 Index1 cycles with kit custom primers. The pooled library was loaded at approximately 0.95 pM with about 21% PhiX control spiked in. From the authors' description of their analysis: Vendor-processed data were analyzed in R, and a clonotype was defined as all T cells sharing the same CDR3 nucleotide sequence. In the clone abundance analyses, frequencies in each sample were normalized to that sample's 10,000 most abundant clones. Public T cell clones, which averaged fewer than five per sample, were removed prior to analysis. Tumor-enriched and baseline blood-enriched clonotypes were defined by at least a 32-fold difference in abundance between compartments. A beta-binomial differential abundance model was applied to find clonotypes that expanded or contracted between blood time points. The Baroni-Urbani and Buser coefficient was used to measure tumor-blood repertoire similarity, and groups were compared with two-tailed Wilcoxon tests in R. As stored in TCRdb, this immuneACCESS dataset retains in-frame rearrangements with V and J assigned. A fraction of the clones does not appear; measured against another copy, unresolved V genes explain less than half of the discrepancy, and the remainder lacks a known reason. The D gene and trimming were derived from the DNA, and the V and J assignments and clone size from that table. This sample has over 60,000 clones in its table, and roughly 79% of those were observed once. The ten largest clones represent roughly 7.4% of the sample.

A remark on this clone: Its antigen remains undetermined. Base qualities are not at hand, and no much larger clone is one base apart.

The specimen was blood, collected from a patient whose treatment included radiotherapy and nephrectomy. Recombination connected TRBV5-1 to TRBJ2-1, with the D call perhaps TRBD1 or TRBD2, as 5 bases match in each case. This receptor was identified in a man in his fifties or sixties with renal cell carcinoma. DNA sequence: TGCGCCAGCAGCTTGGAAGGGGACCCATCCTACAATGAGCAGTTCTTC. This yields the protein CASSLEGDPSYNEQFF.